This T cell receptor beta chain appears in the sequencing data of a study of shared clonotypes between healthy human individuals. Trimming took off 4 bases at V and 5 bases at J, with 12 bases between the two ends. The CDR3 runs 13 residues. Germline CDR1 reads SGHKS; CDR2 reads YYEKEE (reference sequence). Libraries were prepared by immunoSEQ multiplex PCR; TCRdb keeps only in-frame clonotypes and omits some of them. The data contain some 580,000 clones, about 97% of them singletons. The chain is built from TRBV5-5 and TRBJ1-2; the D gene is possibly TRBD1 (6 bases). Sequencing was performed on naive CD4+ T cells sorted from blood. Described subset: CD45RA+ positively selected. This receptor was obtained from a woman aged 30 to 39 in good health. The CDR3 sequence: CASSHPGAYGYTF. Written as DNA, the CDR3 is TGTGCCAGCAGCCATCCAGGGGCATATGGCTACACCTTC.